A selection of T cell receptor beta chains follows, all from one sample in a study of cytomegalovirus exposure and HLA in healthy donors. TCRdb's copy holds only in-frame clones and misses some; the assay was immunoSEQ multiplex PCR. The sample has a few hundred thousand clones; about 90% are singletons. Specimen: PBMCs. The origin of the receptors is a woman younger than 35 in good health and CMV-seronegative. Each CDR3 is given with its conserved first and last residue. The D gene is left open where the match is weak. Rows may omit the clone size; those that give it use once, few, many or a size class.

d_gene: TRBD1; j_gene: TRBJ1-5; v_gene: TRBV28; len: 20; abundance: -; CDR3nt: TGTGCCAGCAGCCGACAGGGGAGCTCCCAAACCTTTTATAGCAATCAGCCCCAGCATTTT; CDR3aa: CASSRQGSSQTFYSNQPQHF
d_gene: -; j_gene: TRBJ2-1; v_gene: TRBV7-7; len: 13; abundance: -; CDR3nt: TGTGCCGGCGGGGACTCCGGCCGCAATGAGCAGTTCTTC; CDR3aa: CAGGDSGRNEQFF
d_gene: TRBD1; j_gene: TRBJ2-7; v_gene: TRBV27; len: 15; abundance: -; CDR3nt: TGTGCCAGCAGTTTGGGCAGGGGGAGCTCCTACGAGCAGTACTTC; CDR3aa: CASSLGRGSSYEQYF
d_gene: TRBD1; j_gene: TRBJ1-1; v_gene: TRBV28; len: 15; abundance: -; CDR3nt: TGTGCCAGCAGTTTAAGACAGGGTTGGAACACTGAAGCTTTCTTT; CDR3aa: CASSLRQGWNTEAFF
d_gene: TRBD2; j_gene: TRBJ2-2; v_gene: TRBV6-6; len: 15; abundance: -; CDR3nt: TGTGCCAGCAGACCCCGGGGGGCGAACACCGGGGAGCTGTTTTTT; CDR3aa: CASRPRGANTGELFF
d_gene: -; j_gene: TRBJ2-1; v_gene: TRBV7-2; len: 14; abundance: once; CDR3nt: TGTGCCAGCAAAGAGGGTATTATGTACAATGAGCAGTTCTTC; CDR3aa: CASKEGIMYNEQFF
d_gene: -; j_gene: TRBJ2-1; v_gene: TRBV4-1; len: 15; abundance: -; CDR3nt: TGCGCCAGCAGCCCCGTGGGGGGTTCCTACAATGAGCAGTTCTTC; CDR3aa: CASSPVGGSYNEQFF
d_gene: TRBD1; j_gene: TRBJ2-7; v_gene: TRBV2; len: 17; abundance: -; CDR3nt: TGTGCCAACTTAGCCATGGGACAGGGGGCCGACGACTACGAGCAGTACTTC; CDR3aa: CANLAMGQGADDYEQYF
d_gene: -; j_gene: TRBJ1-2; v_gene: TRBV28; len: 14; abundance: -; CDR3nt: TGTGCCAGCAGAACAGGGATACTCGGCTATGGCTACACCTTC; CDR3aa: CASRTGILGYGYTF
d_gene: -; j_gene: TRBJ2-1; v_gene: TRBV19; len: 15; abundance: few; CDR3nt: TGTGCCAGTAGTATCTGGGTTGGCAGGGGCTGGGAGCAGTTCTTC; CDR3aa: CASSIWVGRGWEQFF
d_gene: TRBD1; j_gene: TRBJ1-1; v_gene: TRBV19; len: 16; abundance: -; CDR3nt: TGTGCCAGTAGTATACCGGGACAGGGTCGCTACACTGAAGCTTTCTTT; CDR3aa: CASSIPGQGRYTEAFF
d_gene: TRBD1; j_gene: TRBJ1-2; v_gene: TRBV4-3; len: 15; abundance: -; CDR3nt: TGCGCCAGCAGCCAAGATTTACAGGGGGCGCGTGGCTACACCTTC; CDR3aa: CASSQDLQGARGYTF
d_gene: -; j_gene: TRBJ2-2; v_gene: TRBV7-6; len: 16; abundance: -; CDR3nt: TGTGCCAGCAGCTTAGGCGGCCGCCGAGGCACCGGGGAGCTGTTTTTT; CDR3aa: CASSLGGRRGTGELFF
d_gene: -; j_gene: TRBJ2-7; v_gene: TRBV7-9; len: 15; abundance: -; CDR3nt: TGTGCCAGCAGCTATGAGGGCGCGGGAACCTACGAGCAGTACTTC; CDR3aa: CASSYEGAGTYEQYF
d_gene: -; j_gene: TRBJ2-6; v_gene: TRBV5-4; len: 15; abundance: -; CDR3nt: TGTGCCAGCAGCAGGGGGATAGCGGGGGCCAACGTCCTGACTTTC; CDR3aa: CASSRGIAGANVLTF